What follows are 16 T cell receptor beta chains derived from one specimen sequenced in a study of T cell responses to AZD1222 COVID-19 vaccine. Generated by immunoSEQ multiplex PCR, the TCRdb table keeps only in-frame clones and is missing some. Of roughly 140,000 clones detected, about 89% appear once; the ten largest clones hold roughly 9.1%. The sequencing used peripheral blood, collected 28 days after the second AZD1222 dose. Receptors were obtained from an adult who received the AZD1222 COVID-19 vaccine.

CDR3 region: CASSLTSSVNYNEQFF. The DNA for the CDR3 is TGTGCCAGCAGCTTAACGTCGTCAGTTAACTACAATGAGCAGTTCTTC. J is TRBJ2-1 and V is TRBV7-9; the D is unclear. Germline assignment: CDR1 SEHNR and CDR2 FQNEAQ (reference sequence). The CDR3 consists of 16 residues. Deletions cut 2 bases from V and 3 bases from J, with 14 bases between.

The chain combines TRBV18 with TRBJ1-2, with TRBD1 as a possible D gene (5 bases). V gave up 10 bases and J gave up 8 bases, with 20 bases separating them. Germline CDR1 reads KGHSH; CDR2 reads LQKENI. This CDR3 region has 13 residues. The CDR3 spells CATEKDRGSGYTF. CDR3 nucleotide sequence: TGTGCCACCGAAAAAGATAGGGGAAGCGGCTACACCTTC.

The chain links TRBV6-5 to TRBJ1-2; D remains ambiguous. The CDR3 has 12 amino acids. V shed 0 bases and J shed 7 bases, with 6 bases lying between them. CDR1 is MNHEY, CDR2 SVGAGI, per germline. For the CDR3, the DNA is TGTGCCAGCAGTTACTCGAGCGCTGGCTACACCTTC. Its translation is CASSYSSAGYTF.

The chain couples TRBV6-6 to TRBJ2-2, with 12 nucleotides matching TRBD2. In germline, CDR1 is MNHNY, CDR2 SVGAGI (reference sequence). The ends lost 5 bases at V and 5 bases at J; junction bases unmatched: 15. The CDR3 runs to 19 residues. CDR3 sequence: CASSQGHWTSGTSTGELFF. The CDR3 coding sequence is TGTGCCAGCAGTCAGGGCCACTGGACTAGCGGGACTTCAACCGGGGAGCTGTTTTTT.

The V gene is TRBV19, the J gene TRBJ2-5; D is possibly TRBD1 (6 bases). Germline V gene sequence: CDR1 LNHDA, CDR2 SQIVND (reference sequence). The V gene lost 8 bases and the J gene lost 4 bases, with 14 bases spanning the gap. This CDR3 has 13 amino acids. The DNA for the CDR3 is TGTGCCAGTGGAATTACAGGGTCAGAGACCCAGTACTTC. Its protein product is CASGITGSETQYF.

This clone was seen once. Mismatch with germline at one junction end may stem from a read error. The chain carries TRBV19 and TRBJ2-6; TRBD2 agrees at 8 bases. The CDR3 consists of 16 residues. Germline V gene lookup returns CDR1 LNHDA and CDR2 SQIVND (reference sequence). CDR3 DNA sequence: TGTGCCAGTCGTATCGGGGGGGGCGCTGGGGCCAACGTCCTGACTTTC. Amino acids: CASRIGGGAGANVLTF.

V usage is TRBV7-8 and J usage is TRBJ1-1, with 10 bases identical to TRBD1. V was clipped by 3 bases and J by 4 bases; unmatched bases: 2. There are 14 residues in the CDR3. The germline gives CDR1 SGHVS, CDR2 FQNEAQ. DNA for the CDR3: TGTGCCAGCAGCTTCGGACAGGGGGGCACTGAAGCTTTCTTT. Encoded protein: CASSFGQGGTEAFF.

The V call is TRBV7-2, the J call TRBJ2-3; 8 bases map to TRBD2. V dropped 4 bases and J dropped 5; count of bases not matched to a gene: 2. This CDR3 region has 13 residues. Germline V gene sequence: CDR1 SGHTA, CDR2 FQGNSA. In DNA form, the CDR3 reads TGTGCCAGCAGCTACCGGGAGGGAGATACGCAGTATTTT. Amino acids: CASSYREGDTQYF.

The chain is built from TRBV28 and TRBJ1-1, with 8 bases identical to TRBD1. V gave up 5 bases and J gave up 3 bases; unmatched junction bases: 8. Germline loops: CDR1 MDHEN, CDR2 SYDVKM. The CDR3 has 15 residues. CDR3 protein: CASSADRGGHTEAFF. The CDR3 DNA reads TGTGCCAGCAGTGCCGACAGGGGAGGTCACACTGAAGCTTTCTTT.

The J gene is TRBJ2-2, the V gene TRBV5-1; 8 bases map to TRBD1. J gave up 6 bases and V 2 bases, and 6 bases lay outside the gene matches. This CDR3 region has 15 residues. Germline V gives CDR1 SGHRS, CDR2 YFSETQ. This CDR3 is CASSLGDRGPGELFF. The CDR3 DNA sequence: TGCGCCAGCAGCTTAGGTGACAGGGGTCCCGGGGAGCTGTTTTTT.

J is TRBJ2-7 and V is TRBV7-9; D ambiguous. This CDR3 spans 16 amino acids. Trimming left V 1 base short and J 7 bases short, with 20 bases between. The V gene's germline CDR1 is SEHNR and CDR2 FQNEAQ (reference sequence). CDR3 bases: TGTGCCAGCAGCTTAGGCCAAGGGATCCCCATATGGGAGCAGTACTTC. Translated: CASSLGQGIPIWEQYF. Supplemented by reference TRBV7-9 and TRBJ2-7, the full variable domain reads DTGVSQNPRHKITKRGQNVTFRCDPISEHNRLYWYRQTLGQGPEFLTYFQNEAQLEKSRLLSDRFSAERPKGSFSTLEIQRTEQGDSAMYLCASSLGQGIPIWEQYFGPGTRLTVT.

The chain has TRBV20-1 and TRBJ2-1, with TRBD1 identical over 7 bases. The CDR3 is made up of 15 amino acids. The V gene's germline CDR1 is DFQATT and CDR2 SNEGSKA (reference sequence). Trimming took 3 bases from V and 4 from J; bases not matched to a gene: 9. Here the CDR3 reads CSASDHTGVYNEQFF. For the CDR3, the DNA is TGCAGTGCTAGTGATCATACAGGGGTATACAATGAGCAGTTCTTC.

J is TRBJ2-1 and V is TRBV28; 8 bases are a match to TRBD2. The CDR3 is made up of 13 amino acids. Trimming at V came to 6 bases and at J to 5 bases, leaving 3 bases not matched to a gene. The germline gives CDR1 MDHEN, CDR2 SYDVKM. The CDR3 DNA sequence: TGTGCCAGCAGGGGACTAGGGGACAATGAGCAGTTCTTC. Its protein is CASRGLGDNEQFF.

The chain couples TRBV7-8 to TRBJ1-5; D ambiguous. CDR1 is SGHVS, CDR2 FQNEAQ, per germline. This CDR3 is built from 18 residues. Trimming removed 4 bases at V and 2 bases at J, with 21 bases between. This chain's CDR3 is CASSSSSGGLLRNQPQHF. The CDR3 DNA reads TGTGCCAGCAGCTCTTCGTCTGGCGGTCTCTTGCGCAATCAGCCCCAGCATTTT. Based on the CDR3 plus reference TRBV7-8 and TRBJ1-5, the full variable domain is GAGVSQSPRYKVAKRGQDVALRCDPISGHVSLFWYQQALGQGPEFLTYFQNEAQLDKSGLPSDRFFAERPEGSVSTLKIQRTQQEDSAVYLCASSSSSGGLLRNQPQHFGDGTRLSIL.

The chain couples TRBV20-1 to TRBJ1-2; maybe TRBD1 (6 bases). Germline V gives CDR1 DFQATT, CDR2 SNEGSKA (reference sequence). The CDR3 consists of 13 residues. The V and J ends lost 3 bases and 4 bases respectively, with 12 bases between them. DNA of the CDR3: TGCAGTGCTAGTACCCAGGGGACCTATGGCTACACCTTC. Translated, it gives CSASTQGTYGYTF.

This chain connects TRBV6-2 or TRBV6-3 to TRBJ2-1; 8 nucleotides line up with TRBD1. Germline values: CDR1 MNHEY, CDR2 SVGEGT. This CDR3 contains 14 residues. V trimming: 2 bases; J trimming: 12 bases; junction bases outside the gene matches: 9. The CDR3 sequence: CASSYQGQGWVQFF. CDR3 nucleotides: TGTGCCAGCAGTTACCAAGGACAGGGATGGGTGCAGTTCTTC.